These T cell receptor beta chains were read from a single sample in a study of cytomegalovirus exposure and HLA in healthy donors. The assay was immunoSEQ multiplex PCR, and TCRdb's table has in-frame clones only and misses some. The repertoire has about 200,000 clones, 88% of them found once; the top ten carry about 2.7%. What was sequenced was PBMCs. Receptors originate from a woman aged 18-29 years in good health and CMV-seronegative. Both conserved end residues are part of each CDR3. D genes are given only for firm matches. Size values are once, few and many counts, or a class for expanded clones, and some rows have none.

TRBJ2-7 | - | - | 15 | TRBV5-4 | CASSPSTDLSYEQYF | TGTGCCAGCTCTCCTAGCACAGATCTCTCCTACGAGCAGTACTTC
TRBJ2-5 | TRBD2 | few | 16 | TRBV5-1 | CASSIGLAGGLETQYF | TGCGCCAGCAGCATTGGACTAGCGGGAGGGTTGGAGACCCAGTACTTC
TRBJ1-2 | TRBD1 | - | 13 | TRBV29-1 | CSGDLGTGLGYTF | TGCAGCGGTGATCTCGGGACAGGGCTAGGCTACACCTTC
TRBJ2-7 | - | few | 12 | TRBV5-4 | CASSLTRGEQYF | TGTGCCAGCAGCTTGACGCGGGGCGAGCAGTACTTC
TRBJ2-7 | TRBD2 | - | 15 | TRBV10-3 | CAISAAGGELREQYF | TGTGCCATCAGTGCGGCCGGGGGGGAATTAAGGGAGCAGTACTTC
TRBJ2-5 | - | - | 14 | TRBV28 | CASSSGTLQETQYF | TGTGCCAGCAGTAGCGGGACACTCCAAGAGACCCAGTACTTC
TRBJ1-2 | TRBD1 | - | 18 | TRBV4-2 | CASTNVWGGTGTVYGYTF | TGTGCCAGCACCAACGTATGGGGAGGGACAGGGACTGTTTATGGCTACACCTTC
TRBJ1-2 | - | - | 14 | TRBV6-5 | CASSEQGRDYGYTF | TGTGCCAGCAGTGAACAGGGAAGAGACTATGGCTACACCTTC
TRBJ2-1 | TRBD2 | - | 18 | TRBV7-9 | CASRPPPSSGGLYNEQFF | TGTGCCAGCAGACCACCCCCATCTAGCGGGGGTTTATACAATGAGCAGTTCTTC
TRBJ2-3 | TRBD2 | - | 15 | TRBV27 | CASSLSSGGADTQYF | TGTGCCAGCAGTTTATCTAGCGGGGGCGCAGATACGCAGTATTTT
TRBJ2-2 | - | - | 12 | TRBV9 | CASSVQFGELFF | TGTGCCAGCAGCGTCCAGTTCGGGGAGCTGTTTTTT
TRBJ2-4 | TRBD2 | - | 15 | TRBV15 | CATSRWREATDIQYF | TGTGCCACCAGCAGGTGGCGGGAGGCTACGGACATTCAGTACTTC
TRBJ2-7 | - | - | 16 | TRBV14 | CASSQARRDSYGEQYF | TGTGCCAGCAGCCAAGCGCGGCGGGACTCCTATGGGGAGCAGTACTTC
TRBJ1-1 | - | few | 12 | TRBV29-1 | CSVTGPNTEAFF | TGCAGCGTTACAGGGCCGAACACTGAAGCTTTCTTT
TRBJ2-5 | - | - | 18 | TRBV27 | CASSLSRRGGRRIETQYF | TGTGCCAGCAGTTTATCGAGACGAGGGGGACGGAGGATTGAGACCCAGTACTTC
TRBJ2-2 | TRBD1 | - | 14 | TRBV6-6 | CASKPGQTTGELFF | TGTGCCAGCAAACCGGGACAGACCACCGGGGAGCTGTTTTTT
TRBJ2-7 | TRBD2 | - | 15 | TRBV6-5 | CASGRGGRLPDEQYF | TGTGCCAGCGGAAGGGGCGGGAGGCTTCCGGACGAGCAGTACTTC
TRBJ2-7 | - | - | 12 | TRBV6-5 | CASSYSGGEQYF | TGTGCCAGCAGTTACTCGGGAGGCGAGCAGTACTTC
TRBJ2-1 | - | - | 12 | TRBV5-1 | CASSPTGREQFF | TGCGCCAGCAGCCCTACAGGGCGTGAGCAGTTCTTC
TRBJ2-7 | TRBD1 | - | 15 | TRBV27 | CASSLPMDRSYEQYF | TGTGCCAGCAGTTTACCAATGGACAGGTCCTACGAGCAGTACTTC
TRBJ2-7 | - | - | 15 | TRBV7-6 | CASSLDRTLSYEQYF | TGTGCCAGCAGCTTAGACAGGACCCTCTCCTACGAGCAGTACTTC
TRBJ2-7 | - | - | 13 | TRBV6-1 | CASSDWATYEQYF | TGTGCCAGCAGTGATTGGGCCACCTACGAGCAGTACTTC
TRBJ1-1 | - | - | 13 | TRBV10-2 | CASRGHLNTEAFF | TGCGCCAGCAGAGGACACTTGAACACTGAAGCTTTCTTT
TRBJ2-7 | - | - | 14 | TRBV5-4 | CASSFYMVAGEQYF | TGTGCCAGCAGCTTCTACATGGTTGCGGGAGAGCAGTACTTC
TRBJ1-1 | - | - | 14 | TRBV7-9 | CASSLEAFITEAFF | TGTGCCAGCAGCTTAGAAGCTTTTATCACTGAAGCTTTCTTT
TRBJ1-5 | - | - | 14 | TRBV29-1 | CSVDEAGSNQPQHF | TGCAGCGTTGACGAAGCGGGTAGCAATCAGCCCCAGCATTTT
TRBJ1-1 | - | - | 12 | TRBV2 | CASNSGNTEAFF | TGTGCCAGCAATAGTGGGAACACTGAAGCTTTCTTT
TRBJ2-1 | TRBD2 | - | 13 | TRBV7-9 | CASSLAGDYEQFF | TGTGCCAGCAGCCTAGCGGGAGATTATGAGCAGTTCTTC
TRBJ2-2 | TRBD1 | - | 14 | TRBV5-1 | CASSPGQGAGELFF | TGCGCCAGCAGCCCCGGACAGGGTGCCGGGGAGCTGTTTTTT
TRBJ2-7 | TRBD1 | - | 15 | TRBV5-6 | CASSSFDRGLNEQYF | TGTGCCAGCAGCTCCTTCGACAGGGGGTTGAACGAGCAGTACTTC
TRBJ2-7 | TRBD1 | - | 14 | TRBV15 | CATSRGTGGYEQYF | TGTGCCACCAGCCGAGGGACAGGCGGCTACGAGCAGTACTTC
TRBJ1-1 | TRBD1 | - | 13 | TRBV19 | CASNPGGVTEAFF | TGTGCCAGCAATCCAGGGGGAGTCACTGAAGCTTTCTTT